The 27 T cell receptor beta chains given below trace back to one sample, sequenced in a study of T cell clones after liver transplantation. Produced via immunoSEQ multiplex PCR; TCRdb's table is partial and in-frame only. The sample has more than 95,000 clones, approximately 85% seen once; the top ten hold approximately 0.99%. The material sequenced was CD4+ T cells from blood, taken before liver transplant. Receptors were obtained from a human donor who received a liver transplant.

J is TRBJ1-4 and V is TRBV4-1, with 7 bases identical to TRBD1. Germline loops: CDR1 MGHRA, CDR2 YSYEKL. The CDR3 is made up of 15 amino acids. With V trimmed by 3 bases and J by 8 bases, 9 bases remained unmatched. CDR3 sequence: CASSQGTVGGEKLFF. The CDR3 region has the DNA TGCGCCAGCAGCCAGGGGACAGTTGGGGGCGAAAAACTGTTTTTT.

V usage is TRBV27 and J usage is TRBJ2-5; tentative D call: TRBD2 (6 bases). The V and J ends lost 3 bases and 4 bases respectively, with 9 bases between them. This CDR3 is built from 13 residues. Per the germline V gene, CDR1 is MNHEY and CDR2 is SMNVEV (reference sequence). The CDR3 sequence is CASSFRGGETQYF. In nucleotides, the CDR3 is TGTGCCAGCAGTTTCCGGGGAGGAGAGACCCAGTACTTC.

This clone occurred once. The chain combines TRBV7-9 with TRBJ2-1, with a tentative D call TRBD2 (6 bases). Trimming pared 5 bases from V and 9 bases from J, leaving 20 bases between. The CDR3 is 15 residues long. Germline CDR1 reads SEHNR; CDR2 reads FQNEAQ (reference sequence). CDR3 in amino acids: CASSPRRLVNGEQFF. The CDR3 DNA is TGTGCCAGCAGCCCTCGCAGACTAGTGAATGGTGAGCAGTTCTTC.

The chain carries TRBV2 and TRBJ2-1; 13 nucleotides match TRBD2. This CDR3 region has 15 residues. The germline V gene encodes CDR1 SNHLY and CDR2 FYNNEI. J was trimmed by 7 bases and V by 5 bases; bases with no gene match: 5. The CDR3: CASSRGLAGWNEQFF. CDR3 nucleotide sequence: TGTGCCAGCAGTCGGGGACTAGCGGGGTGGAATGAGCAGTTCTTC.

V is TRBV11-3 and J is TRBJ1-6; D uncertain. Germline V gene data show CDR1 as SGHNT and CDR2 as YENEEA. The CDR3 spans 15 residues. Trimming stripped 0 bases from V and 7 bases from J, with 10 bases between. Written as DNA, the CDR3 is TGTGCCAGCAGCTTAGACCTGGGTTTCAATTCACCCCTCCACTTT. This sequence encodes CASSLDLGFNSPLHF.

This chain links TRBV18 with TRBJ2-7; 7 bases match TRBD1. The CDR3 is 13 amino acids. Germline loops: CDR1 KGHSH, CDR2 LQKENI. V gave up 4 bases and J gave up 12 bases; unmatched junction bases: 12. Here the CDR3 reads CASSRGQTGAAYF. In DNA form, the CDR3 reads TGTGCCAGCTCACGGGGGCAAACAGGGGCAGCGTACTTC.

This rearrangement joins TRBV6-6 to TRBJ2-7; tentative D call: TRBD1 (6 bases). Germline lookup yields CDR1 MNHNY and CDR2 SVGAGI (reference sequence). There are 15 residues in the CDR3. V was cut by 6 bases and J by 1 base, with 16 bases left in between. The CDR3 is CASRSNTGLSYEQYF. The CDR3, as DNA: TGTGCCAGCAGGAGCAATACAGGGCTTTCCTACGAGCAGTACTTC.

The CDR3 nucleotides are TGCGCCAGCAGCTTGAGGGGGATTAGCACAGATACGCAGTATTTT. Its protein product is CASSLRGISTDTQYF. The chain is built from TRBV5-1 and TRBJ2-3; D might be TRBD1 (6 bases). The CDR3 runs 15 residues. Germline V gene data show CDR1 as SGHRS and CDR2 as YFSETQ. Trimming took off 1 base at V and 0 bases at J, with 9 bases between the two ends.

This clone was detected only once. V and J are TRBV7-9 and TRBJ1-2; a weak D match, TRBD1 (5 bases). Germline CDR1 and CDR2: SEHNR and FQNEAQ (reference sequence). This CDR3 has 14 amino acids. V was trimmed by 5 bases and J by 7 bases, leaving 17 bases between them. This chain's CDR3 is CASSRAQGRGGYTF. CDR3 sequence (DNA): TGTGCCAGCAGCCGAGCTCAGGGACGGGGTGGCTACACCTTC.

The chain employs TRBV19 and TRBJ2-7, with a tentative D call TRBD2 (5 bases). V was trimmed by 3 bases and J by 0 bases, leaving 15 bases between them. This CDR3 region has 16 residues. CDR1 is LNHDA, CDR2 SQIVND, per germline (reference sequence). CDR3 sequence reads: CASSMDPGISSYEQYF. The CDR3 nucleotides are TGTGCCAGTAGTATGGATCCCGGGATCAGCTCCTACGAGCAGTACTTC.

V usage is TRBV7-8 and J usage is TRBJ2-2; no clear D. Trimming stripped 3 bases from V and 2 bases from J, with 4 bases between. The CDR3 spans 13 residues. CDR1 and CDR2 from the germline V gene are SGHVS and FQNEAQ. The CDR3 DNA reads TGTGCCAGCAGCTTGTTCAACACCGGGGAGCTGTTTTTT. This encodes CASSLFNTGELFF. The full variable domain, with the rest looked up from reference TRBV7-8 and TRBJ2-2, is GAGVSQSPRYKVAKRGQDVALRCDPISGHVSLFWYQQALGQGPEFLTYFQNEAQLDKSGLPSDRFFAERPEGSVSTLKIQRTQQEDSAVYLCASSLFNTGELFFGEGSRLTVL.

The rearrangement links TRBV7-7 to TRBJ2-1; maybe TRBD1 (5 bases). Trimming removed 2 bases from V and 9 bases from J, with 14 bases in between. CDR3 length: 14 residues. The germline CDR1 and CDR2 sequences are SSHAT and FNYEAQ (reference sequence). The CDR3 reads CASSLSGLQSEQFF. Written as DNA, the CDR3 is TGTGCCAGCAGCTTATCAGGGCTACAGAGTGAGCAGTTCTTC.

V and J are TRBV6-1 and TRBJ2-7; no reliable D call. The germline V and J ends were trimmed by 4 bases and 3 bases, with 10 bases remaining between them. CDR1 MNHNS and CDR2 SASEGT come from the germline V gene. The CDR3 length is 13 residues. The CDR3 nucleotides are TGTGCCAGCAGTGTCATCGGGCTCTACGAGCAGTACTTC. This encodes CASSVIGLYEQYF.

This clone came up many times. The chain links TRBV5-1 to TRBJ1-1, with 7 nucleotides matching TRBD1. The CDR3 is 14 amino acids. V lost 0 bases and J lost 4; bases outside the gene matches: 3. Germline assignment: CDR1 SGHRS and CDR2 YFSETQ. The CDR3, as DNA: TGCGCCAGCAGCTTGGGACAGGGAGGCACTGAAGCTTTCTTT. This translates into CASSLGQGGTEAFF.

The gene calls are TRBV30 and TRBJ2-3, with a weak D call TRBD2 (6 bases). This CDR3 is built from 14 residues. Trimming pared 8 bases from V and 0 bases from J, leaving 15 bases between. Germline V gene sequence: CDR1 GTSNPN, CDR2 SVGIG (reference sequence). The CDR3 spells CATEAGLSTDTQYF. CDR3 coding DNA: TGTGCCACCGAGGCGGGACTGAGCACAGATACGCAGTATTTT.

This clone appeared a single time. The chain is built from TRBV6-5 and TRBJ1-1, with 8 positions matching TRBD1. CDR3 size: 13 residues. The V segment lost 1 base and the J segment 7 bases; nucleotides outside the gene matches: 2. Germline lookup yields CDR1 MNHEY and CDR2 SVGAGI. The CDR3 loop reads CASSYLQGGEAFF. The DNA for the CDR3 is TGTGCCAGCAGTTACTTACAGGGGGGTGAAGCTTTCTTT.

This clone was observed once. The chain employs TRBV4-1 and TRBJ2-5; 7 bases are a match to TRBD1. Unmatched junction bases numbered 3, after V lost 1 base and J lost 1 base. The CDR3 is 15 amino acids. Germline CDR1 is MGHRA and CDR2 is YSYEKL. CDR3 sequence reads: CASSQVGTAQETQYF. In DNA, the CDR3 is TGCGCCAGCAGCCAAGTGGGGACAGCCCAAGAGACCCAGTACTTC.

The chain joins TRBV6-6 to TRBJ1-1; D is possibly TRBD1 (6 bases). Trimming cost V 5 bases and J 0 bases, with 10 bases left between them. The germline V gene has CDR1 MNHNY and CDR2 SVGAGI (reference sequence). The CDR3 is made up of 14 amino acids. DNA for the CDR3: TGTGCCAGCAGTCGGCAGGGGTTGAACACTGAAGCTTTCTTT. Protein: CASSRQGLNTEAFF.

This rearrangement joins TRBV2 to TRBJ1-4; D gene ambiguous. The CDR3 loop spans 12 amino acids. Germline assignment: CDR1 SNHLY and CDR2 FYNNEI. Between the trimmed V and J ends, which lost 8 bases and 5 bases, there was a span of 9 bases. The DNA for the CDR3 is TGTGCCAGCGGTGCCTGGAATGAAAAACTGTTTTTT. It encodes CASGAWNEKLFF.

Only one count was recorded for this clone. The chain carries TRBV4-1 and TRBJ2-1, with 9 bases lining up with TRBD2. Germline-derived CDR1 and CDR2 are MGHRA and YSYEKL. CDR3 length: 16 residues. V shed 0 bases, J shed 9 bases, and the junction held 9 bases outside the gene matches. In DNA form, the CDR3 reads TGCGCCAGCAGCCAAGAGGGTGGCGGGGGGGAGAGTGAGCAGTTCTTC. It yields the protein CASSQEGGGGESEQFF.

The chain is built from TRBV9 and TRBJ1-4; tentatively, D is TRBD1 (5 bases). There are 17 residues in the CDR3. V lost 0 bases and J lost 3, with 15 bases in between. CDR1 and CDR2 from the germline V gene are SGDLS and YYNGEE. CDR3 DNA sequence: TGTGCCAGCAGCGTAGAGGGTATGAGGGGCCCTAATGAAAAACTGTTTTTT. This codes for CASSVEGMRGPNEKLFF.

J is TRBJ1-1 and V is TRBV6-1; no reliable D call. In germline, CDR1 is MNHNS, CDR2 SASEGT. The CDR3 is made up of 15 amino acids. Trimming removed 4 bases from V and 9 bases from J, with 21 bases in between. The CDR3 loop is CASSAEAWGMGKAFF. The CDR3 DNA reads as TGTGCCAGCAGTGCAGAAGCTTGGGGTATGGGGAAAGCTTTCTTT.

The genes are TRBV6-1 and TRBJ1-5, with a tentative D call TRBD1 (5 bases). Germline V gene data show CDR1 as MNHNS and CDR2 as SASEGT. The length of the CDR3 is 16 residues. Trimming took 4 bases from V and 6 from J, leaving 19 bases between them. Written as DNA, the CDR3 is TGTGCCAGCAGTGCCAAAACCCCAGGGATCCCTCAGCCCCAGCATTTT. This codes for CASSAKTPGIPQPQHF.

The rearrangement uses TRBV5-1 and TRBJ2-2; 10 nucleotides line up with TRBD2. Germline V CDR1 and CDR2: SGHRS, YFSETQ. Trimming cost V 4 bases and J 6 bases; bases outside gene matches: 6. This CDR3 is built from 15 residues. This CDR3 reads CASSNTGTSAGELFF. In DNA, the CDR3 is TGCGCCAGCAGCAACACCGGGACTAGCGCCGGGGAGCTGTTTTTT.

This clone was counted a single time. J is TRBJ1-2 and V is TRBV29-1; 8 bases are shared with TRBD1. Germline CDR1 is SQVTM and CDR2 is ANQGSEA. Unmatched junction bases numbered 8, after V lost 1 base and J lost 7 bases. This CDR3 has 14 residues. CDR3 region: CSVEGGQGAGGYTF. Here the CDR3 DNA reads TGCAGCGTTGAAGGGGGCCAGGGGGCGGGTGGCTACACCTTC.

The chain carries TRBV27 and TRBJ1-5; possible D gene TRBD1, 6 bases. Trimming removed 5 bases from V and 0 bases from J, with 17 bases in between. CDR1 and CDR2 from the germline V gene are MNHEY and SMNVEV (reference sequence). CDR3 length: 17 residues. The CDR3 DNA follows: TGTGCCAGCAGTCCACAGGGAGGGGGTTTTAGCAATCAGCCCCAGCATTTT. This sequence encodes CASSPQGGGFSNQPQHF.

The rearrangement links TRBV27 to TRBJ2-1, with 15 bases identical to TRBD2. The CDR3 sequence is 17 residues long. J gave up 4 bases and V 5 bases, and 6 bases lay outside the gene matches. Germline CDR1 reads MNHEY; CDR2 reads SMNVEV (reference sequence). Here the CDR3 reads CASSPGTSGRTYNEQFF. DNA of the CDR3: TGTGCCAGCAGTCCAGGGACTAGCGGGAGGACATACAATGAGCAGTTCTTC.